This entry lists 30 T cell receptor beta chains sequenced from one sample in a study of response to subunit inactivated influenza vaccine. TCRdb analysed the RT-PCR reads with MiXCR anew, one entry per CDR3 protein. The sample yields 400,000 to 650,000 distinct CDR3 sequences, approximately 6.9% seen once. The sequenced sample was PBMCs from blood, obtained less than 30 months after vaccination. The receptors shown here come from a man aged 50 to 75 who received an inactivated influenza vaccine.

This clonotype was observed many times. This chain joins TRBV28 and TRBJ1-5; D unclear. Germline CDR1 MDHEN, CDR2 SYDVKM. This CDR3 contains 14 residues. V shed 2 bases and J shed 5 bases, with 10 bases lying between them. The CDR3 is CASSLNSPYQPQHF. The CDR3 nucleotides are TGTGCCAGCAGTTTAAACAGCCCCTATCAGCCCCAGCATTTT.

This clonotype was seen a handful of times. The gene calls are TRBV2 and TRBJ1-4; D gene unclear. Germline V gene data show CDR1 as SNHLY and CDR2 as FYNNEI. V shed 8 bases and J shed 6 bases, with 13 bases lying between them. The CDR3 is 13 residues long. The CDR3 sequence is CASGTDSYEKLFF. CDR3 DNA sequence: TGTGCCAGCGGAACCGATTCCTATGAAAAACTGTTTTTT.

The chain is built from TRBV6-5 and TRBJ2-7; possibly TRBD2 for D (6 bases). Germline V gene lookup returns CDR1 MNHEY and CDR2 SVGAGI. V lost 0 bases to trimming and J lost 1 base, with 13 bases between them. The CDR3 loop spans 16 amino acids. DNA for the CDR3: TGTGCCAGCAGTTACTCGATAGGGACTCAGTCCTACGAGCAGTACTTC. Protein product: CASSYSIGTQSYEQYF.

The V call is TRBV10-2, the J call TRBJ2-1, with no clear D. CDR3 size: 15 residues. Per germline, CDR1 WSHSY and CDR2 SAAADI. Trimming shortened V by 3 bases and J by 3 bases, and 12 bases separated the two germline ends. For the CDR3, the DNA is TGCGCCAGCAGTGACGTAGGGCAGTACTACAATGAGCAGTTCTTC. Translating it yields CASSDVGQYYNEQFF.

Only a few counts were recorded for this clonotype. V is TRBV10-3 and J is TRBJ2-1, with 9 bases aligning to TRBD1. With 2 bases clipped from V and 6 bases from J, the junction kept 5 bases outside the gene matches. This CDR3 comprises 15 residues. Per the germline V gene, CDR1 is ENHRY and CDR2 is SYGVKD. For the CDR3, the DNA is TGTGCCATCAGTGAGGGACAGGGGATAAGCAATGAGCAGTTCTTC. Its protein is CAISEGQGISNEQFF.

On this clonotype: A much larger clone lies one base from this, so it may be a read error. The chain is built from TRBV29-1 and TRBJ2-5; 9 bases are a match to TRBD1. V trimming: 8 bases; J trimming: 3 bases; junction bases outside the gene matches: 4. The V gene's germline CDR1 is SQVTM and CDR2 ANQGSEA. The CDR3 has 12 amino acids. The CDR3 DNA reads as TGCAGCATCGGGACAGGGAAAGAGACCCAGTACTTC. Residues: CSIGTGKETQYF.

CDR3 amino acids: CASSRRADQPQHF. DNA for the CDR3: TGTGCCAGCAGCCGTAGGGCAGATCAGCCCCAGCATTTT. The chain links TRBV11-2 to TRBJ1-5, with D unresolved. This CDR3 has 13 amino acids. The ends were cut back, 5 bases at V and 5 bases at J, with 10 bases in the middle. Germline CDR1 SGHAT, CDR2 FQNNGV.

The rearrangement links TRBV6-1 to TRBJ2-7, with 7 bases identical to TRBD1. V trimming: 6 bases; J trimming: 12 bases; junction bases outside the gene matches: 11. The CDR3 is made up of 12 amino acids. Germline CDR1 is MNHNS and CDR2 is SASEGT. CDR3 loop: CASSRDRGDRYF. CDR3 nucleotide sequence: TGTGCCAGCAGCCGGGACAGAGGGGACCGGTACTTC.

The rearrangement uses TRBV20-1 and TRBJ2-2, with D maybe TRBD2 (6 bases). The CDR3 is made up of 16 amino acids. V lost 1 base and J lost 4, with 16 bases in between. In germline, CDR1 is DFQATT, CDR2 SNEGSKA (reference sequence). Written as DNA, the CDR3 is TGCAGTGCTAGAGTCTTCCAGGAGGAGGGCACCGGGGAGCTGTTTTTT. Translating gives CSARVFQEEGTGELFF.

The gene calls are TRBV6-1 and TRBJ2-4; 11 bases are a match to TRBD1. The CDR3 has 16 residues. With V trimmed by 6 bases and J by 4 bases, 8 bases remained unmatched. CDR1 is MNHNS, CDR2 SASEGT, per germline. The CDR3 loop reads CASSSGTGGSKNIQYF. The DNA of the CDR3 is TGTGCCAGCAGCTCCGGGACAGGGGGTTCAAAAAACATTCAGTACTTC.

CDR3 region: CASSQEATSGGSQETQYF. The CDR3 DNA is TGTGCCAGCAGCCAAGAAGCGACTAGCGGGGGGTCCCAAGAGACCCAGTACTTC. This chain uses TRBV4-2 with TRBJ2-5; TRBD2 agrees at 13 bases. In germline, CDR1 is LGHNA, CDR2 YNFKEQ. The length of the CDR3 is 18 residues. The trim removed 0 bases at V and 1 base at J, leaving 5 bases unmatched.

In this sample, this clonotype turned up many times. This chain connects TRBV6-5 to TRBJ1-2; D remains ambiguous. The CDR3 length is 14 residues. The germline V gene encodes CDR1 MNHEY and CDR2 SVGAGI. V lost 0 bases and J lost 1, with 6 bases in between. The CDR3 coding sequence is TGTGCCAGCAGTTACTCGGGCGGTAACTATGGCTACACCTTC. This encodes CASSYSGGNYGYTF.

This clonotype was detected only a few times. The CDR3 bases are TGTGCCAGCAGTTTTAAGGCAGGGGACACTGAAGCTTTCTTT. Encoded protein: CASSFKAGDTEAFF. The gene calls are TRBV12-3 or TRBV12-4 and TRBJ1-1; possibly TRBD1 for D (6 bases). Trimming pared 3 bases from V and 3 bases from J, leaving 11 bases between. This CDR3 comprises 14 residues.

There are a few counts of this clonotype. This chain connects TRBV19 to TRBJ2-5; D remains unclear. This CDR3 is built from 15 residues. V gave up 5 bases and J gave up 0 bases, with 13 bases separating them. Germline V gene sequence: CDR1 LNHDA, CDR2 SQIVND (reference sequence). CDR3 DNA: TGTGCCAGTAGTCCTAGAGGTCGGGACCAAGAGACCCAGTACTTC. Protein product: CASSPRGRDQETQYF.

The chain couples TRBV21-1 to TRBJ2-5; TRBD1 is the table's D call and was not checked against the DNA. TRBV21-1 is given as a pseudogene. The CDR3 is 16 amino acids. In nucleotides, the CDR3 is TGTGCCAGCAGCCGTACCGGGGTGGGGTACCAAGAGACCCAGTACTTC. Its protein product is CASSRTGVGYQETQYF.

Ten or more counts support this clonotype. V is TRBV29-1 and J is TRBJ1-1; D gene unclear. Germline V gene data show CDR1 as SQVTM and CDR2 as ANQGSEA. The V gene lost 2 bases and the J gene lost 1 base, with 11 bases spanning the gap. The CDR3 sequence is 14 residues long. The DNA of the CDR3 is TGCAGCGTTGAAAGGGTCAGACCGAACACTGAAGCTTTCTTT. As protein: CSVERVRPNTEAFF.

This clonotype showed up just a few times. The chain is built from TRBV20-1 and TRBJ2-3, with a possible D match to TRBD2 (6 bases). Trimming removed 1 base from V and 2 bases from J, with 13 bases in between. The germline gives CDR1 DFQATT, CDR2 SNEGSKA (reference sequence). The CDR3 loop spans 15 amino acids. The chain's CDR3 is CSARVGGDYTDTQYF. The CDR3 DNA sequence: TGCAGTGCTAGAGTCGGGGGAGACTACACAGATACGCAGTATTTT.

This clonotype was counted at least ten times. The DNA for the CDR3 is TGTGCCAGCAGCCAAGGACTAGCGTTCTACAATGAGCAGTTCTTC. Translating it yields CASSQGLAFYNEQFF. The V gene is TRBV7-9, the J gene TRBJ2-1, with 9 bases matching TRBD2. The CDR3 has 15 amino acids. Germline CDR1 and CDR2: SEHNR and FQNEAQ (reference sequence). V shed 5 bases and J 3 bases; nucleotides not matched to a gene: 5.

This clonotype was counted a few times. The rearrangement joins TRBV11-1 to TRBJ2-2; possibly TRBD1 for D (5 bases). Trimming took off 5 bases at V and 5 bases at J, with 24 bases between the two ends. Per the germline V gene, CDR1 is SGHAT and CDR2 is FQDESV (reference sequence). The CDR3 is 18 amino acids. The CDR3 DNA is TGTGCCAGCAGCCCTTGGACACGGCCAGGCTCAGGAACCGGGGAGCTGTTTTTT. Amino acids: CASSPWTRPGSGTGELFF.

The sample holds a few counts of this clonotype. The CDR3 DNA reads TGTGCCAGCAGTCAACTACAGGGGACTAATGAAAAACTGTTTTTT. This encodes CASSQLQGTNEKLFF. The rearrangement joins TRBV6-1 to TRBJ1-4; the match to TRBD1 covers 7 bases. The CDR3 consists of 15 residues. Germline loops: CDR1 MNHNS, CDR2 SASEGT. Trimming cost V 5 bases and J 2 bases; bases outside gene matches: 5.

Many counts were recorded for this clonotype. J is TRBJ2-3 and V is TRBV4-2; 9 bases are a match to TRBD1. J lost 2 bases, V lost 4 bases, and 7 bases had no gene match. The CDR3 is made up of 16 amino acids. Per germline, CDR1 LGHNA and CDR2 YNFKEQ. CDR3 sequence reads: CASSPGQGPSTDTQYF. The CDR3 DNA follows: TGTGCCAGCAGCCCCGGACAGGGGCCTTCCACAGATACGCAGTATTTT.

This clonotype was picked up a small number of times. The chain employs TRBV6-5 and TRBJ2-5, with D possibly TRBD2 on 6 matching bases. V lost 2 bases and J 1 base, leaving 11 bases between the germline ends. Germline CDR1 and CDR2: MNHEY and SVGAGI. This CDR3 region has 15 residues. The CDR3 coding sequence is TGTGCCAGCAGTTACGGGCTAGCGAGCCAAGAGACCCAGTACTTC. It translates to CASSYGLASQETQYF.

In this sample, this clonotype turned up a few times. The chain uses TRBV7-8 and TRBJ1-2; 7 bases agree with TRBD1. J gave up 8 bases and V 5 bases, and 8 bases lay outside the gene matches. The V gene's germline CDR1 is SGHVS and CDR2 FQNEAQ. The CDR3 is 13 residues long. CDR3 DNA: TGTGCCAGCAGCAGTACAGGGGCCCGCGGCTACACCTTC. Residues: CASSSTGARGYTF.

The CDR3 here is CASSFRPGLAGGEQFF. The CDR3, as DNA: TGTGCCAGCAGCTTTCGACCGGGACTAGCGGGAGGTGAGCAGTTCTTC. This chain joins TRBV7-2 and TRBJ2-1; 15 positions agree with TRBD2. CDR1 is SGHTA and CDR2 is FQGNSA in the germline V gene. J gave up 9 bases and V 3 bases, and 6 bases lay outside the gene matches. This CDR3 region has 16 residues.

This clonotype was picked up many times. The chain combines TRBV7-9 with TRBJ1-1; 11 bases align to TRBD1. J lost 4 bases, V lost 5 bases, and 9 bases had no gene match. This CDR3 region has 16 residues. Germline V gene data show CDR1 as SEHNR and CDR2 as FQNEAQ (reference sequence). CDR3 region: CASSRSSGTGGTEAFF. Here the CDR3 DNA reads TGTGCCAGCAGCCGTAGTTCCGGGACAGGGGGCACTGAAGCTTTCTTT.

In its sample, this clonotype was seen a few times. The chain couples TRBV6-1 to TRBJ2-5; a weak D match, TRBD1 (6 bases). The V end was cut by 6 bases, the J end by 2 bases, with 10 bases between. The CDR3 has 13 residues. Germline V gene sequence: CDR1 MNHNS, CDR2 SASEGT. The CDR3 DNA reads as TGTGCCAGCAGACGGACAGTTCAAGAGACCCAGTACTTC. Amino acid sequence: CASRRTVQETQYF.

This clonotype came up a few times. The chain links TRBV12-3 or TRBV12-4 to TRBJ1-1; possible D gene TRBD1, 5 bases. Deletions cut 5 bases from V and 4 bases from J, with 17 bases between. This CDR3 has 15 residues. This chain's CDR3 is CASSRGSGGVTEAFF. CDR3 sequence (DNA): TGTGCCAGCAGTAGAGGGTCGGGGGGGGTCACTGAAGCTTTCTTT.

This clonotype was seen ten or more times. This chain connects TRBV9 to TRBJ1-1; TRBD1 is a possible D gene (5 bases). Germline-derived CDR1 and CDR2 are SGDLS and YYNGEE. The ends were cut back, 4 bases at V and 0 bases at J, with 22 bases in the middle. CDR3 length: 18 amino acids. DNA of the CDR3: TGTGCCAGCAGCCCCTCGGGGAGGGGCCTTTCCATGAACACTGAAGCTTTCTTT. Translated: CASSPSGRGLSMNTEAFF.

This clonotype was seen at least ten times. The chain joins TRBV12-3 or TRBV12-4 to TRBJ2-7, with D unresolved. V was trimmed by 8 bases and J by 0 bases, leaving 5 bases between them. This CDR3 is 11 amino acids long. CDR3 sequence (DNA): TGTGCCAGCGGATCCTCCTACGAGCAGTACTTC. It encodes CASGSSYEQYF.

Only a few counts were recorded for this clonotype. This chain joins TRBV28 and TRBJ2-3; TRBD1 aligns across 8 bases. Germline V gene lookup returns CDR1 MDHEN and CDR2 SYDVKM. This CDR3 has 16 amino acids. Trimming at V came to 5 bases and at J to 6 bases, leaving 13 bases not matched to a gene. CDR3 nucleotides: TGTGCCAGCAGTCCTCTCGGGCCAGGGGGCAGGGATACGCAGTATTTT. Translation: CASSPLGPGGRDTQYF.